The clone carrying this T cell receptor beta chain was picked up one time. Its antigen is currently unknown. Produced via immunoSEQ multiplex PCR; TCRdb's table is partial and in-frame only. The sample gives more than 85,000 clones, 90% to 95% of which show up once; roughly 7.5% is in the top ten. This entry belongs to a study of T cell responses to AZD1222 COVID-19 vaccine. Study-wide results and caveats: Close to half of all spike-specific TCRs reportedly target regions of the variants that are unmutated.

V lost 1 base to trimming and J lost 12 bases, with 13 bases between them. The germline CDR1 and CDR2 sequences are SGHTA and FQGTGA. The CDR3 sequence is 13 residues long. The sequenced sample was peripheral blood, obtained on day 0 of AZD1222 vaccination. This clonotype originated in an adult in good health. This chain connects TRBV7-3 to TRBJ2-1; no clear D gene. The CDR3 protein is CASSLNRPDGQFF. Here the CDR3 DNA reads TGTGCCAGCAGCTTAAATCGGCCCGACGGGCAGTTCTTC.